The next 10 T cell receptor beta chains were all read from a single sample in a study of technical replicates of blood from a few donors. Profiled with immunoSEQ multiplex PCR; TCRdb holds only in-frame clones, not every one. The table has 87,000 or so clones, approximately 95% seen once. The sequenced material came from T cells isolated from PBMCs. Receptors were obtained from a human donor in good health.

The chain uses TRBV2 and TRBJ2-7; perhaps TRBD2 as D (5 bases). V was cut by 2 bases and J by 7 bases, with 12 bases left in between. The CDR3 covers 13 residues. Germline V gene sequence: CDR1 SNHLY, CDR2 FYNNEI. This chain's CDR3 is CASSEQRGSEQYF. The CDR3 coding sequence is TGTGCCAGCAGTGAACAAAGAGGGAGTGAGCAGTACTTC.

The chain carries TRBV6-6 and TRBJ2-7, with D tentatively TRBD1 (6 bases). The CDR3 spans 11 residues. Trimming took off 10 bases at V and 5 bases at J, with 12 bases between the two ends. CDR1 and CDR2 from the germline V gene are MNHNY and SVGAGI (reference sequence). For the CDR3, the DNA is TGTGCCACCACGGACAGTCACGAGCAGTACTTC. Amino acid sequence: CATTDSHEQYF.

DNA of the CDR3: TGTGCCAGCAGTTACGACGGGGGAGAAACAGATACGCAGTATTTT. This sequence encodes CASSYDGGETDTQYF. This rearrangement joins TRBV6-6 to TRBJ2-3, with D perhaps TRBD2 (6 bases). Trimming took 2 bases from V and 3 from J, leaving 12 bases between them. This CDR3 region has 15 residues. The germline V gene encodes CDR1 MNHNY and CDR2 SVGAGI (reference sequence).

This chain links TRBV29-1 with TRBJ2-3, with 7 bases identical to TRBD2. Looked up from germline, CDR1 is SQVTM and CDR2 is ANQGSEA. CDR3 length equals 16 residues. The J segment lost 0 bases and the V segment lost 3 bases, leaving 9 bases of the junction unmatched. The CDR3 bases are TGCAGCGTTGAGGGGGGGAGGGCCCTTAGCACAGATACGCAGTATTTT. This codes for CSVEGGRALSTDTQYF.

V usage is TRBV7-9 and J usage is TRBJ1-2, with TRBD1 as a possible D gene (6 bases). Trimming took 5 bases from V and 4 from J, leaving 17 bases between them. Germline-derived CDR1 and CDR2 are SEHNR and FQNEAQ (reference sequence). CDR3 length: 15 residues. This CDR3 reads CASSPLQGLIYGYTF. DNA for the CDR3: TGTGCCAGCAGCCCACTACAGGGCCTTATCTATGGCTACACCTTC.

CDR3 coding DNA: TGTGCCAGCCGTAAGCGGGAGGGGAATAGCGGGGAGCTGTTTTTT. Its translation: CASRKREGNSGELFF. The chain links TRBV11-3 to TRBJ2-2; 10 bases agree with TRBD2. V was clipped by 8 bases and J by 7 bases; unmatched bases: 10. Germline CDR1 is SGHNT and CDR2 is YENEEA. The CDR3 length is 15 residues.

V usage is TRBV2 and J usage is TRBJ2-6; tentative D call: TRBD1 (6 bases). The germline V gene encodes CDR1 SNHLY and CDR2 FYNNEI. The CDR3 consists of 16 residues. V was clipped by 6 bases and J by 2 bases, with 14 bases between them. Here the CDR3 DNA reads TGTGCCAGCAGGGCCACAGGGTCCCCTGGGGCCAACGTCCTGACTTTC. As protein: CASRATGSPGANVLTF.

Concerning this clone: The junction and the germline gene differ at one end; a read error may be behind it. The chain carries TRBV30 and TRBJ2-7; 7 bases agree with TRBD1. This CDR3 contains 12 residues. The germline CDR1 and CDR2 sequences are GTSNPN and SVGIG (reference sequence). CDR3 in amino acids: CAWSVSGDRVIF. DNA of the CDR3: TGTGCCTGGAGTGTATCAGGAGACAGGGTAATCTTC.

The genes are TRBV6-5 and TRBJ1-4; D gene unclear. This CDR3 has 15 amino acids. Germline CDR1 reads MNHEY; CDR2 reads SVGAGI. Trimming shortened V by 2 bases and J by 0 bases, and 7 bases separated the two germline ends. CDR3 sequence (DNA): TGTGCCAGCAGTTACGCGAGGGCAACTAATGAAAAACTGTTTTTT. Translation: CASSYARATNEKLFF.

The gene calls are TRBV6-5 and TRBJ2-2, with D tentatively TRBD2 (6 bases). Trimming took off 3 bases at V and 5 bases at J, with 13 bases between the two ends. The CDR3 spans 15 residues. CDR1 is MNHEY, CDR2 SVGAGI, per germline. CDR3 amino acids: CASSYETSPTGELFF. CDR3 in DNA: TGTGCCAGCAGTTATGAGACTAGTCCTACCGGGGAGCTGTTTTTT.